This paragraph reports one T cell receptor beta chain. The antigen this receptor binds is unknown. No quality values exist for individual bases; no much larger clone is one base distant. Library preparation employed the immunoSEQ multiplex PCR assay. A mixture of 60 forward primers for TCR Vbeta segments and 13 reverse primers for TCR Jbeta segments was used in the multiplex PCR. A multiplex PCR assay on genomic DNA amplified the CDR3 region of rearranged TCR beta genes. Amplified TCR beta libraries were sequenced as 87-base-pair reads on the Illumina HiSeq System. Regarding the original processing steps: Across the 670 or so repertoires, a later analysis counted around 80 million unique TCR beta chains, 9 million to 14 million of which were shared by at least two donors. Raw reads were error-corrected and collapsed into unique sequences with a nearest-neighbor algorithm that merged closely related sequences to remove PCR and sequencing errors. V, D and J gene segments were assigned by aligning CDR3 sequences to IMGT reference sequences. For a sequence to be retained, a match of at least six nucleotides was required to both a V gene segment and a J gene segment. Rearrangements were classified as productive when the CDR3 lacked stop codons and remained in frame with V and J, and all other rearrangements were classified as non-productive. CDR3 was defined by IMGT convention, running from the second conserved V-encoded cysteine to the conserved J-encoded phenylalanine. The earlier analysis of about 530 of the donors excluded any sequence lacking an unambiguous match to a single V gene segment. An earlier analysis of 500 to 700 of the donors classified V segments as functional when productive rearrangements were above 56.7% and as segregating when the standard deviation between donors was above 5%. To diagnose cytomegalovirus status from the catalog of TCR beta chain sequences, a statistical classification framework was built. A later analysis assigned V and J genes by comparing TCR nucleotide sequences with IMGT/GENE-DB human TR gene sequences. In a later analysis, CDR3 sequences and most-parsimonious VDJ recombination scenarios were assigned using the TCRdist pipeline. In a later analysis, every TCR beta chain was defined by the combination of its CDR3 amino acid sequence and its V-gene family, and reads without a unique V-gene family were dropped. In a later analysis, fewer than 650 highly shared, low-generation-probability nucleotide sequences were removed to address suspected cross-contamination and a sequencing artifact. For each public chain, a later analysis derived a clonal expansion index from normalized ranks of inferred template counts within each repertoire. In a later analysis, generation probabilities were computed with a VDJ recombination model fitted to out-of-frame rearrangements, and the resulting probabilities were checked against IGoR. Hypergeometric tests were used in a later analysis to score TCR-TCR, TCR-HLA and TCR-CMV co-occurrence, with a repertoire-size bias correction applied to the TCR pairs. In a later analysis, false discovery rates were estimated by permuting HLA or CMV assignments 20 times. In a later analysis, co-occurring TCRs were grouped using DBSCAN, with TCRdist sequence similarity added in when clustering inside HLA-allele-positive subsets. Repertoires with fewer than 30,000 or more than 120,000 public chains, plus five repertoires with anomalous nucleotide sharing, were excluded from co-occurrence clustering. The source is immuneACCESS, and TCRdb retained only in-frame sequences with V and J called. Part of the clones is not carried over; for the studies checked, unresolved V genes explain less than half of this, and the remainder is unexplained. V and J calls and clone size follow that table, whereas D and trimming were derived from the DNA. The sample table records about 170,000 clones; approximately 85% of these occur just once. In total, the top ten clones hold less than 2.5% of the sample.

The cohort consisted of 650 to 700 healthy bone marrow donors. All cohort members were sampled while nominally healthy, although unrecorded immune exposures were likely present. The donor was CMV seropositive and was included in the group of some 290 seropositive cohort members. Every donor gave a peripheral blood sample, and the peripheral blood mononuclear cells from that sample were used for TCR beta sequencing. Genomic DNA was extracted from the blood cell samples with the Qiagen DNeasy Blood Extraction Kit. This record comes from a study of cytomegalovirus exposure and HLA in healthy donors (dated by TCRdb to 2016 to 2017). General notes on the study: An earlier analysis of 587 of the donors reported approximately 290 Gb of sequence data and around 110 million unique TCR beta sequences from 150 million to 200 million T cells. About 280 gigabases of sequencing data and approximately 80 million unique TCR sequences were included in an early release covering over 600 HLA-typed donors. Of the roughly 400 genotyped donors, 80% to 90% were placed in the genetic ancestry cluster associated with self-reported Caucasian donors. The study was designed to test whether signatures of past pathogen exposure could be identified by cataloging public T cell receptors. Using immunosequencing, the study profiled T cell repertoires from fewer than 850 subjects and related those repertoires to cytomegalovirus serostatus. A separate validation cohort of 90 to 150 different subjects was used in addition to the approximately 640-subject first cohort. High-throughput TCR immunosequencing, statistical association of individual TCRs with disease status, and machine learning were combined to predict cytomegalovirus infection status. In a later analysis, previously published TCR beta repertoires from 670 or so donors were re-analyzed and high-resolution HLA genotyping was added so that TCR occurrence patterns could be studied. In the later analysis, no new phenotypic data were used to find candidate immune exposures; instead, reliance was placed on TCR beta sequences and their occurrence across donors. An earlier analysis of approximately 500 of the donors applied high-throughput TCR beta sequencing to assess whether each TCR beta V gene segment acted as functional or pseudogenic. Donor age, sex, ethnicity and CMV serostatus were compiled together with the repertoire data. A later genetic analysis used genome-wide SNP genotypes for about three fifths of the 666 donors, treating that subset as a discovery cohort. Every discovery cohort repertoire had been produced on one sequencing platform. HLA typing covered class I and class II loci at four-digit resolution. Typing coverage differed by locus: A, B, C, DRB1 and DQB1 were typed in roughly 629-630 donors, DQA1 in 522, DPA1 in over 600, and DPB1 in approximately 450. About five DR-DQ haplotypes were treated as single units for association and clustering because of strong linkage in the cohort. Across 300 to 400 genotyped donors of the cohort, an average of 235,054 unique TCR beta nucleotide sequences per donor were sequenced, and approximately 17% of those sequences were non-productive.

Overall study outcomes, separate from this receptor: Because some donors lacked HLA typing at each locus, the association tests relied only on the typed subset. A further reported finding was that TCR beta sequences accurately predicted the HLA-A and HLA-B alleles for most subjects in the first cohort. Some IMGT-functional V segments, including TRBV6-2 and TRBV6-3, could not be distinguished by the 87-base-pair reads and were therefore excluded. Sequencing depth was assumed to be roughly uniform across donors in the presence/absence analyses, though that assumption may not hold. The only immune exposure information available for the cohort was CMV serostatus. While some public TCRs were present in many individuals, most TCR sequences turned up only very rarely across donors. In the study, 150 to 200 TCR beta chains were listed as associated with cytomegalovirus. Cytomegalovirus status was reported to be diagnosed by the classifier with high specificity and sensitivity in both the original and validation cohorts. A later analysis reported that several top co-occurrence clusters appeared linked to parvovirus B19, influenza, CMV and Epstein-Barr virus. According to a later analysis, most CMV-associated TCR beta chains appeared to be HLA-restricted, and the HLA associations seemed to be driven largely by CMV exposure. In an earlier analysis of around 500 of the donors, most TCR beta V segments appeared in productive rearrangements about 87% or about 30% of the time, broadly matching IMGT annotations. Because counts were too low, seventeen rarely observed V segments, including chromosome 9 orphons, were excluded from the earlier analysis of 587 of the donors. The cohort was sequenced for TCR beta chains only, and without alpha or paired-chain data the features that could be detected were limited. In vitro tests confirmed that a few of the cytomegalovirus-associated TCR beta chains recognize cytomegalovirus antigens. Assigning TCR associations to individual alleles was difficult when HLA alleles, especially DR and DQ, strongly co-occurred. Correlated functional status among segregating V segments might reflect linkage disequilibrium, but an unknown experimental factor could not be ruled out. A later analysis found that TCR association rates varied across HLA loci, with DRB1 alleles showing the most associated TCRs and HLA-C alleles the fewest. It was suggested by the authors that the approach could potentially be generalized to other disease states and immunological phenotypes. An association between a missense DCLRE1C variant and V-gene and J-gene trimming of TCR beta chains was found in a later genetic analysis and replicated in an independent cohort. A later analysis found that HLA-associated TCR beta chains were more clonally expanded and had lower generation probabilities than equally common non-associated chains. A later analysis associated about 17,000 TCR beta sequences with specific HLA alleles at a false discovery rate of 0.05. A cluster of highly shared sequence variants was judged likely to be a technical artifact of the sequencing pipeline. According to a later genetic analysis, donors in an Asian-associated ancestry cluster had fewer N-insertions in productive TCRs than the roughly 700-donor mean.

Trimming takes 5 bases off V and 5 bases off J; junction bases not matched to a gene: 11. The germline V gene supplies CDR1 SGHTA and CDR2 FQGTGA. There are 16 amino acids in the CDR3, from cysteine to phenylalanine inclusive. Just CDR3 DNA is preserved here, 48 bases in frame from base 1. The receptor chain draws on TRBV7-3 and TRBJ2-2, and TRBD1 matches 7 of the central bases. The sequenced sample consisted of PBMCs. This TCR was sampled from a man aged 18 to 29 in good health and CMV-seropositive. In nucleotide form, the sequence is TGTGCCAGCAGCAGATCCACGAAACAGGGGACCGGGGAGCTGTTTTTT. Its coded protein is CASSRSTKQGTGELFF.